Each of the 4 T cell receptor beta chains below was sequenced from the same sample in a study of a mutant IDH1 vaccine in newly diagnosed glioma. No cognate antigen is known for these TCRs. Time point defined: week 23, last vaccination. Doses consisted of 300 ug of mutant IDH1 20-mer peptide each, paired with topical imiquimod. Using immunoSEQ multiplex PCR, the repertoire was profiled, and TCRdb retains in-frame clones only, with some absent. The sample contains 60,000 to 85,000 clones, around 85% of which appear only once. The sequenced sample was PBMCs, obtained from a glioma patient whose treatment included an IDH1 peptide vaccine. The receptors here all came from a woman aged 50 to 60 with glioma.

The chain employs TRBV19 and TRBJ1-1; 9 bases match TRBD1. Germline V gene data show CDR1 as LNHDA and CDR2 as SQIVND (reference sequence). The CDR3 has 14 amino acids. With V trimmed by 4 bases and J by 1 base, 1 base remained unmatched. CDR3 in DNA: TGTGCCAGTAGTAAACAGGGGGCGAACACTGAAGCTTTCTTT. Its protein is CASSKQGANTEAFF.

V is TRBV5-6 and J is TRBJ2-6; D is unresolved. Germline V CDR1 and CDR2: SGHDT, YYEEEE. The V gene lost 0 bases and the J gene lost 0 bases, with 16 bases spanning the gap. CDR3 size: 19 residues. CDR3 in DNA: TGTGCCAGCAGCTTGGTACAAGAGACGGTTAGCTCTGGGGCCAACGTCCTGACTTTC. Translation: CASSLVQETVSSGANVLTF.

The chain has TRBV28 and TRBJ2-1; a weak D match, TRBD2 (6 bases). The CDR3 is 16 residues long. V was trimmed by 5 bases and J by 5 bases, leaving 19 bases between them. From germline, CDR1 is MDHEN and CDR2 SYDVKM. CDR3 amino acids: CASSPPDGRPHNEQFF. The CDR3 DNA reads TGTGCCAGCAGTCCCCCCGACGGGAGACCCCACAATGAGCAGTTCTTC.

This chain joins TRBV19 and TRBJ2-1; D remains unclear. The CDR3 is 13 amino acids. Trimming removed 6 bases from V and 5 bases from J, with 11 bases in between. CDR1 is LNHDA and CDR2 is SQIVND in the germline V gene (reference sequence). The CDR3 DNA is TGTGCCAGTAGCCAGATCGGAAACAATGAGCAGTTCTTC. Amino acid sequence: CASSQIGNNEQFF.